The 20 T cell receptor beta chains in this list originate from one sample, sequenced in a study of cytomegalovirus exposure and HLA in healthy donors (dated by TCRdb to about 2017). The library was obtained by the immunoSEQ multiplex PCR assay. For the multiplex PCR, a mixture combining 60 forward primers for TCR Vbeta segments and 13 reverse primers for TCR Jbeta segments was used. In its TCRdb copy, this immuneACCESS table keeps in-frame sequences only and misses some clones. Where compared with another copy, unresolved V genes explain less than half of these, and the others have no known cause. Recorded for this sample are under 150,000 clones; around three quarters of them occurred a single time. Together, the top ten hold 5% to 7.5% of the sample. Sequences were obtained from PBMCs. These TCRs come from a woman between 35 and 50 years old in good health and CMV-seropositive.

The chain is built from TRBV5-1 and TRBJ2-3, with 7 bases aligning to TRBD2. Germline CDR1 SGHRS, CDR2 YFSETQ. The CDR3 consists of 15 residues. With V trimmed by 2 bases and J by 5 bases, 8 bases remained unmatched. The DNA of the CDR3 is TGCGCCAGCAGCTTCGGGGGGAAGTATAGAGATACGCAGTATTTT. Protein sequence: CASSFGGKYRDTQYF.

The rearrangement joins TRBV29-1 to TRBJ2-7; perhaps TRBD2 as D (6 bases). Germline CDR1 is SQVTM and CDR2 is ANQGSEA. The CDR3 has 12 residues. Trimming took off 7 bases at V and 3 bases at J, with 13 bases between the two ends. For the CDR3, the DNA is TGCAGCGGAGGCCGGGGGAGCTACGAGCAGTACTTC. As protein: CSGGRGSYEQYF.

The chain has TRBV2 and TRBJ2-2; perhaps TRBD2 as D (6 bases). The CDR3 sequence is 14 residues long. CDR1 SNHLY and CDR2 FYNNEI come from the germline V gene. The V end lost 8 bases, the J end lost 0 bases, and 10 bases lay between the germline ends. The CDR3 sequence: CASLATANTGELFF. In DNA form, the CDR3 reads TGTGCCAGCCTAGCGACTGCGAACACCGGGGAGCTGTTTTTT.

V usage is TRBV30 and J usage is TRBJ1-2; 8 positions match TRBD1. The V gene end was trimmed by 0 bases and the J gene end by 7 bases; junction bases not matched to a gene: 4. The CDR3 contains 13 residues. Germline V gives CDR1 GTSNPN, CDR2 SVGIG (reference sequence). CDR3 nucleotide sequence: TGTGCCTGGAGTGTCCAGGGGGCAGTTGGCTACACCTTC. Protein: CAWSVQGAVGYTF.

The chain is built from TRBV12-5 and TRBJ2-3, with D possibly matching TRBD2 (5 bases). The CDR3 totals 17 residues. Trimming took off 3 bases at V and 3 bases at J, with 19 bases between the two ends. Germline CDR1 is LGHNT and CDR2 is FRNRAP. CDR3 in amino acids: CASGFVPGPRRTDTQYF. The DNA of the CDR3 is TGTGCTAGTGGTTTTGTCCCCGGACCCAGGAGGACAGATACGCAGTATTTT. The whole variable domain, filled in from reference TRBV12-5 and TRBJ2-3, reads DARVTQTPRHKVTEMGQEVTMRCQPILGHNTVFWYRQTMMQGLELLAYFRNRAPLDDSGMPKDRFSAEMPDATLATLKIQPSEPRDSAVYFCASGFVPGPRRTDTQYFGPGTRLTVL.

The V gene is TRBV9, the J gene TRBJ2-5; 9 nucleotides match TRBD2. The junction had 8 bases not matched to a gene; V was cut back by 4 bases and J by 1 base. Germline V lookup: CDR1 SGDLS, CDR2 YYNGEE. The CDR3 is 16 amino acids. CDR3 residues: CASSRGTSGLQETQYF. DNA of the CDR3: TGTGCCAGCAGCCGGGGAACTAGCGGGCTCCAAGAGACCCAGTACTTC.

This rearrangement joins TRBV7-2 to TRBJ2-1; the match to TRBD1 covers 8 bases. The J segment lost 4 bases and the V segment lost 1 base, leaving 6 bases of the junction unmatched. The CDR3 contains 16 residues. From germline, CDR1 is SGHTA and CDR2 FQGNSA. CDR3: CASSLGWGTGYNEQFF. The CDR3 DNA is TGTGCCAGCAGCTTAGGTTGGGGGACAGGTTACAATGAGCAGTTCTTC.

The chain uses TRBV28 and TRBJ2-7; TRBD1 might be the D (5 bases). The V end was cut by 6 bases, the J end by 7 bases, with 16 bases between. Germline loops: CDR1 MDHEN, CDR2 SYDVKM. CDR3 length equals 13 residues. The DNA of the CDR3 is TGTGCCAGCAGGACGGCAGGGTGGCAGGAGCAGTACTTC. This codes for CASRTAGWQEQYF.

This clone was seen once. The chain couples TRBV2 to TRBJ2-6; D uncertain. Germline-derived CDR1 and CDR2 are SNHLY and FYNNEI. Trimming took off 6 bases at V and 0 bases at J, with 9 bases between the two ends. The CDR3 is made up of 15 amino acids. This CDR3 is CASRSPFSGANVLTF. CDR3 nucleotide sequence: TGTGCCAGCAGGTCTCCGTTCTCTGGGGCCAACGTCCTGACTTTC. Based on the CDR3 plus reference TRBV2 and TRBJ2-6, the full variable domain is EPEVTQTPSHQVTQMGQEVILRCVPISNHLYFYWYRQILGQKVEFLVSFYNNEISEKSEIFDDQFSVERPDGSNFTLKIRSTKLEDSAMYFCASRSPFSGANVLTFGAGSRLTVL.

This chain uses TRBV7-9 with TRBJ1-2, with TRBD1 as a possible D gene (6 bases). The germline gives CDR1 SEHNR, CDR2 FQNEAQ (reference sequence). The length of the CDR3 is 13 residues. Trimming pared 6 bases from V and 2 bases from J, leaving 10 bases between. The CDR3 sequence is CASRPTGNYGYTF. The CDR3 DNA sequence: TGTGCCAGCAGGCCGACAGGCAACTATGGCTACACCTTC.

V is TRBV5-6 and J is TRBJ2-5; TRBD2 matches 7 bases. The V gene's germline CDR1 is SGHDT and CDR2 YYEEEE. CDR3 size: 14 residues. The trim removed 4 bases at V and 4 bases at J, leaving 7 bases unmatched. For the CDR3, the DNA is TGTGCCAGCAGCAAGCGGGACTCTAGAGAGACCCAGTACTTC. Translation gives CASSKRDSRETQYF.

This chain joins TRBV29-1 and TRBJ2-2; 7 nucleotides agree with TRBD2. The V gene's germline CDR1 is SQVTM and CDR2 ANQGSEA. V shed 4 bases, J shed 7 bases, and the junction held 3 bases outside the gene matches. CDR3 size: 12 residues. CDR3 sequence: CSVVGRYGELFF. The CDR3 bases are TGCAGCGTTGTCGGGAGGTACGGGGAGCTGTTTTTT.

The genes are TRBV6-5 and TRBJ2-5; D uncertain. The assigned J gene may be wrong: the sequence end matches TRBJ2-7 better. The CDR3 totals 14 residues. Germline V lookup: CDR1 MNHEY, CDR2 SVGAGI. Written as DNA, the CDR3 is TGTGCCAGCAGTTACAAGATTAGCTCCTACGAGCAGTACTTC. Its protein product is CASSYKISSYEQYF.

The chain couples TRBV6-5 to TRBJ2-7, with TRBD2 matching 7 bases. This CDR3 comprises 16 residues. Germline V gene lookup returns CDR1 MNHEY and CDR2 SVGAGI. Germline trimming cut 1 base from V and 1 base from J; bases unmatched to any gene: 7. The CDR3 reads CASSYWSASGSYEQYF. The CDR3, as DNA: TGTGCCAGCAGTTACTGGTCGGCTAGCGGTTCCTACGAGCAGTACTTC.

This chain links TRBV11-3 with TRBJ2-5, with 10 bases identical to TRBD1. The end of the DNA is better explained by TRBJ2-7, so the J call may be wrong. Germline assignment: CDR1 SGHNT and CDR2 YENEEA. This CDR3 contains 15 residues. In DNA, the CDR3 is TGTGCCAGCAGCGCCCGGGACAGGGGACGGAACGAGCAGTACTTC. Translated, it gives CASSARDRGRNEQYF.

The chain combines TRBV7-8 with TRBJ2-1, with D tentatively TRBD2 (6 bases). V was trimmed by 7 bases and J by 4 bases, leaving 17 bases between them. The CDR3 length is 15 residues. Per the germline V gene, CDR1 is SGHVS and CDR2 is FQNEAQ. Here the CDR3 reads CASIPRGTLYNEQFF. DNA for the CDR3: TGTGCCAGCATCCCACGAGGGACTCTGTACAATGAGCAGTTCTTC.

This clone was observed a handful of times. V and J are TRBV5-4 and TRBJ1-2; TRBD1 aligns across 8 bases. CDR3 length: 14 residues. Trimming at V came to 4 bases and at J to 4 bases, leaving 6 bases not matched to a gene. Germline CDR1 and CDR2: SGHNT and YYREEE (reference sequence). Here the CDR3 reads CASSPQGGGYGYTF. The CDR3 DNA reads TGTGCCAGCAGCCCACAGGGGGGAGGCTATGGCTACACCTTC.

This chain links TRBV6-4 with TRBJ2-1, with 8 nucleotides matching TRBD1. The J segment lost 8 bases and the V segment lost 4 bases, leaving 4 bases of the junction unmatched. CDR1 MRHNA and CDR2 SNTAGT come from the germline V gene. The CDR3 is 13 residues long. CDR3 sequence reads: CASSASGGDEQFF. The CDR3 DNA is TGTGCCAGCAGTGCGTCAGGGGGCGATGAGCAGTTCTTC.

The rearrangement uses TRBV2 and TRBJ1-5, with unresolved D. Germline loops: CDR1 SNHLY, CDR2 FYNNEI. This CDR3 contains 14 residues. Trimming removed 6 bases at V and 1 base at J, with 10 bases between. Written as DNA, the CDR3 is TGTGCCAGCAGGGGCGATGCGAGCAATCAGCCCCAGCATTTT. Protein sequence: CASRGDASNQPQHF.

This clone has just one count. The chain combines TRBV7-3 with TRBJ2-7; the match to TRBD2 covers 9 bases. Germline loops: CDR1 SGHTA, CDR2 FQGTGA. The trim removed 4 bases at V and 5 bases at J, leaving 6 bases unmatched. The CDR3 has 14 amino acids. CDR3 sequence (DNA): TGTGCCAGCAGCTGGGCGGGAGGGTCGGACGAGCAGTACTTC. Protein: CASSWAGGSDEQYF.